This T cell receptor (beta chain) was observed in a study of TIL therapy for anti-PD-1-resistant metastatic lung cancer. Study at large: Tumors were harvested before any PD-1/PD-L1 blockade. Tumors carried a median about 1.4 non-synonymous mutations per megabase.

Worth noting for this clone: What it binds is unknown.

V lost 7 bases to trimming and J lost 2 bases; unmatched junction nucleotides: 4. The CDR3 totals 13 residues. Germline V gene data show CDR1 as LNHDA and CDR2 as SQIVND (reference sequence). As for time point: pre-treatment sample, taken before nivolumab and TIL therapy. Study results and limitations: Treatment-naive, never-smoker and oncogene-addicted patients were overrepresented in this highly selected cohort.

This was the immunoSEQ v3 assay. Sequencing used immunoSEQ multiplex PCR; TCRdb keeps in-frame clones, though not all of them. The data hold under 55,000 clones, with 70% to 85% observed a single time. The TCR was taken from a woman aged 30 to 85 with non-small cell lung cancer. The chain is built from TRBV19 and TRBJ1-2, with TRBD1 identical over 7 bases. The sequencing here drew on blood, taken at baseline. CDR3 coding DNA: TGTGCCAGTACTCGGGACAGCAACTATGGCTACACCTTC. Residues: CASTRDSNYGYTF.